By share, the clone carrying this T cell receptor beta chain counts as medium-sized (0.01 to 0.1%). These data belong to a study of T cell responses to AZD1222 COVID-19 vaccine. The J segment lost 2 bases and the V segment lost 2 bases, leaving 11 bases of the junction unmatched. The CDR3 is 18 amino acids. CDR1 is SGHVS, CDR2 FNYEAQ, per germline. Libraries were prepared by immunoSEQ multiplex PCR; TCRdb keeps only in-frame clonotypes and omits some of them. The repertoire includes more than 95,000 clones, about nine tenths of them detected once, and about 17% sits in the top ten. This chain links TRBV7-6 with TRBJ2-1; 8 nucleotides line up with TRBD1. This sequence was found in an adult in good health. Specimen: peripheral blood, collected on day 0 of AZD1222 vaccination. In DNA form, the CDR3 reads TGTGCCAGCAGCTTACCCGGAGACAGGGGCTATACCTACAATGAGCAGTTCTTC. Translated, it gives CASSLPGDRGYTYNEQFF.